Below, 4 T cell receptor beta chains from the same sample are listed, as sequenced in a study of blood T cell repertoires in COVID-19. Assay: immunoSEQ multiplex PCR; the TCRdb copy retains only in-frame clones and omits some. The sample holds about 100,000 clones, 80% seen once. The sample comprised peripheral blood. The receptors derive from a man between 65 and 80 years old with acute or convalescent COVID-19.

Many counts were recorded for this clone. This chain joins TRBV19 and TRBJ1-5, with 7 bases lining up with TRBD1. V lost 7 bases to trimming and J lost 5 bases; unmatched junction nucleotides: 5. This CDR3 comprises 13 residues. Germline CDR1 is LNHDA and CDR2 is SQIVND (reference sequence). CDR3 residues: CASKTGSHQPQHF. In DNA, the CDR3 is TGTGCCAGTAAGACAGGGAGCCATCAGCCCCAGCATTTT.

Comment on this clone: The same CDR3 also results from other DNA sequences found in this sample. The chain is built from TRBV9 and TRBJ1-3; D not certain. The CDR3 is 14 amino acids. Germline V gene data show CDR1 as SGDLS and CDR2 as YYNGEE. Trimming pared 0 bases from V and 2 bases from J, leaving 6 bases between. For the CDR3, the DNA is TGTGCCAGCAGCGTAGGAGGGACTGGAAACACCATATATTTT. It translates to CASSVGGTGNTIYF.

The chain employs TRBV29-1 and TRBJ1-2; 7 bases align to TRBD1. The V and J ends lost 4 bases and 5 bases, in that order; junction bases with no gene match: 10. Germline V gives CDR1 SQVTM, CDR2 ANQGSEA. The CDR3 has 14 amino acids. The CDR3 DNA reads as TGCAGCGTTGGTCGGAGGGGGCTCCCTTATGGCTACACCTTC. This translates into CSVGRRGLPYGYTF.

The gene calls are TRBV10-1 and TRBJ2-1; 7 bases map to TRBD2. The CDR3 loop spans 14 amino acids. The J segment lost 0 bases and the V segment lost 6 bases, leaving 2 bases of the junction unmatched. CDR1 WNHNN and CDR2 SYGVQD come from the germline V gene (reference sequence). CDR3 nucleotides: TGCGCCAGCAGCGGGGGGAGCTCCTACAATGAGCAGTTCTTC. Translated: CASSGGSSYNEQFF.